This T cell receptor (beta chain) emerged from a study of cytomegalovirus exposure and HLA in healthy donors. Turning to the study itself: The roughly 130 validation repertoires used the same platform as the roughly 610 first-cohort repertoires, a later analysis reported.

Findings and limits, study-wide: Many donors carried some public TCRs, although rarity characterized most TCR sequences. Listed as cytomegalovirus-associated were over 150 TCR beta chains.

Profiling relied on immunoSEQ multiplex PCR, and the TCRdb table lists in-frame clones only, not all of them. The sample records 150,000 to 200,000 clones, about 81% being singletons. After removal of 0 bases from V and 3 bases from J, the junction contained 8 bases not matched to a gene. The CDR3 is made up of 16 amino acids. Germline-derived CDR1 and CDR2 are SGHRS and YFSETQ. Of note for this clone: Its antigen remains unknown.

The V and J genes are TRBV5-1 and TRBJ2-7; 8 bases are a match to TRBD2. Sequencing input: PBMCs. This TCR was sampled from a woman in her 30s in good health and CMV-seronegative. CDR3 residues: CASSLGRKREYYEQYF. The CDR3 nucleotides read TGCGCCAGCAGCTTGGGGAGGAAGCGGGAGTACTACGAGCAGTACTTC.